This TCR beta chain was retrieved from a study of human T cells and chemical hapten exposure. Study-level background: Alopecia areata, totalis or universalis affected patients, mainly female.

This clonotype was counted many times. V was shortened by 4 bases and J by 0 bases, with 4 bases between the two germline ends. The CDR3 has 12 residues. The time point was: patch test 2, 6 weeks after DPC sensitization. Treatment indicated: therapeutic diphenylcyclopropenone sensitization with weekly scalp DPC. Those who donated were patients with alopecia, 18 to 70 years of age, and suitable for DPC. TCRdb itself ran the RACE reads through MiXCR, one entry per CDR3 protein. The table has approximately 110,000 distinct CDR3 sequences, roughly 9% seen once. The chain carries TRBV12-3 or TRBV12-4 and TRBJ2-7; D is uncertain. The sequence was obtained from a woman aged 35 to 49 with alopecia areata. Some clones in this sample may be carry-over from other donors' samples. Sequencing used whole blood, obtained in connection with sensitization to the hapten diphenylcyclopropenone (DPC). For the CDR3, the DNA is TGTGCCAGCAGTTCAAGCTCCTACGAGCAGTACTTC. Translating gives CASSSSSYEQYF.